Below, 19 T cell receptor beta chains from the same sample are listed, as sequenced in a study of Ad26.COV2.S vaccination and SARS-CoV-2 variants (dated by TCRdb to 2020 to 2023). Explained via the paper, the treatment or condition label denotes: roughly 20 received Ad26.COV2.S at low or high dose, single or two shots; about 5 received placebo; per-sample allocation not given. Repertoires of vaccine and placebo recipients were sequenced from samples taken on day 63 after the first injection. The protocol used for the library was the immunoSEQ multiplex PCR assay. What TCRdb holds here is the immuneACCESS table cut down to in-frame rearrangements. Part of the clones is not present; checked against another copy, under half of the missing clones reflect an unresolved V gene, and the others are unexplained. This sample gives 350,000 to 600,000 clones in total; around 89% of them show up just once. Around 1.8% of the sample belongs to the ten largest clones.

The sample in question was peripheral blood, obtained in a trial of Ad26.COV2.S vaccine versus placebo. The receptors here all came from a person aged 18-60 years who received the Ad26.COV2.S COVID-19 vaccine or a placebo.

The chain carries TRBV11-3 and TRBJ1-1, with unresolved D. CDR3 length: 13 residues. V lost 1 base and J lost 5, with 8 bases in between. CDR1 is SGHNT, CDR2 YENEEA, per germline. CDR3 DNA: TGTGCCAGCAGCTTAGGTGCGGGGACTGAAGCTTTCTTT. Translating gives CASSLGAGTEAFF.

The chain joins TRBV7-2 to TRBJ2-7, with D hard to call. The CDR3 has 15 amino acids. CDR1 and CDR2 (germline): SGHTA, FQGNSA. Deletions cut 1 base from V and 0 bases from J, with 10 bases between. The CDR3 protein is CASSLDSVSSYEQYF. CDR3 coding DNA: TGTGCCAGCAGCTTAGACAGTGTAAGCTCCTACGAGCAGTACTTC. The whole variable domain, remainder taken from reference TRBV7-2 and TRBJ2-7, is GAGVSQSPSNKVTEKGKDVELRCDPISGHTALYWYRQSLGQGLEFLIYFQGNSAPDKSGLPSDRFSAERTGGSVSTLTIQRTQQEDSAVYLCASSLDSVSSYEQYFGPGTRLTVT.

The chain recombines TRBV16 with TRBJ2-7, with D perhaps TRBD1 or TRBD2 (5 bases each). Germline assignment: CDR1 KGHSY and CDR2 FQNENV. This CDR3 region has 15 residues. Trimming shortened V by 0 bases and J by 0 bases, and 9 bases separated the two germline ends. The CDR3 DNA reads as TGTGCCAGCAGCCAATCCCCAGGGAGCTCCTACGAGCAGTACTTC. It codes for CASSQSPGSSYEQYF.

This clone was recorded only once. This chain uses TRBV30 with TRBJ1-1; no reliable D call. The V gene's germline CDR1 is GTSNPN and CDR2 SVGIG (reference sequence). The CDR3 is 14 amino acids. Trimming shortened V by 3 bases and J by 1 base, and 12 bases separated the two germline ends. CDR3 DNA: TGTGCCTGGAGGGTTACACCCCCGAACACTGAAGCTTTCTTT. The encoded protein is CAWRVTPPNTEAFF.

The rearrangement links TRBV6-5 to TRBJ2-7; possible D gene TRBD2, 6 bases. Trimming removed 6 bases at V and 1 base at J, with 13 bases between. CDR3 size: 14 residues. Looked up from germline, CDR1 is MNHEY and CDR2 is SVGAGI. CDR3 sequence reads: CASRSPGVSYEQYF. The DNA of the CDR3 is TGTGCCAGCAGGTCCCCGGGGGTGTCCTACGAGCAGTACTTC.

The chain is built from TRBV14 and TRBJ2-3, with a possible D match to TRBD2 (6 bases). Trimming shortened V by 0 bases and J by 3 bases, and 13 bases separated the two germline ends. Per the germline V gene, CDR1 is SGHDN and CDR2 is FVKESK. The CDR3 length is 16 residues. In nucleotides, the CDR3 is TGTGCCAGCAGCCAAGATTTCGGCAGCGGGACAGATACGCAGTATTTT. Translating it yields CASSQDFGSGTDTQYF. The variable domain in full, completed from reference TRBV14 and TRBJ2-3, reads EAGVTQFPSHSVIEKGQTVTLRCDPISGHDNLYWYRRVMGKEIKFLLHFVKESKQDESGMPNNRFLAERTGGTYSTLKVQPAELEDSGVYFCASSQDFGSGTDTQYFGPGTRLTVL.

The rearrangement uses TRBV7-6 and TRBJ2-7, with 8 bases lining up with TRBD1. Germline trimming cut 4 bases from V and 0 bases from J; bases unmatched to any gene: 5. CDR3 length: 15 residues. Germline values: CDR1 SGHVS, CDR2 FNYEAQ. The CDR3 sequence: CASSSGTGSSYEQYF. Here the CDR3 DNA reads TGTGCCAGCAGCTCAGGGACAGGCAGCTCCTACGAGCAGTACTTC.

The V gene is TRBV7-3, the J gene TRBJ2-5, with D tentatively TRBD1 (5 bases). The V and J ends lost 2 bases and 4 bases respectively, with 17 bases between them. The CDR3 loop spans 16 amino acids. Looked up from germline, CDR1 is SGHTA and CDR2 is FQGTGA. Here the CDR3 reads CASSLRPPGHGETQYF. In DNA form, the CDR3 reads TGTGCCAGCAGCTTACGCCCTCCCGGACACGGAGAGACCCAGTACTTC.

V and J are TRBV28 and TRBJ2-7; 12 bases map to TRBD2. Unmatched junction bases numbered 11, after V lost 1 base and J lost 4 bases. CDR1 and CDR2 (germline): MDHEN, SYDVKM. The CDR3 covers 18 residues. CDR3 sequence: CASSLLAPASGRAYEQYF. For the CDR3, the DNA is TGTGCCAGCAGTTTATTGGCCCCGGCTAGCGGGAGGGCATACGAGCAGTACTTC. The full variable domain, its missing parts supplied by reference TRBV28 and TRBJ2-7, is DVKVTQSSRYLVKRTGEKVFLECVQDMDHENMFWYRQDPGLGLRLIYFSYDVKMKEKGDIPEGYSVSREKKERFSLILESASTNQTSMYLCASSLLAPASGRAYEQYFGPGTRLTVT.

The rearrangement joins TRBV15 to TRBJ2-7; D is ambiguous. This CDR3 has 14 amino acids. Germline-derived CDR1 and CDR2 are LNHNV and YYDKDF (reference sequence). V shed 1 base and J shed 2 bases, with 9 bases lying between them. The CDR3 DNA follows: TGTGCCACCAGCAGAGTATCCGGTACCTACGAGCAGTACTTC. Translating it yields CATSRVSGTYEQYF.

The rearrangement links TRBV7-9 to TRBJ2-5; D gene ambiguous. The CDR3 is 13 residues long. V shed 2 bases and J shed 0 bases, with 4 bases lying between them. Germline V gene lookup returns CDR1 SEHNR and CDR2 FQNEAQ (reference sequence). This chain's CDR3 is CASSLTNQETQYF. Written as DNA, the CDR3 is TGTGCCAGCAGCTTAACTAACCAAGAGACCCAGTACTTC.

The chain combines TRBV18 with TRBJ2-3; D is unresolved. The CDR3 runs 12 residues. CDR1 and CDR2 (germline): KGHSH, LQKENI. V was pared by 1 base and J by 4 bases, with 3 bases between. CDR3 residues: CASSPLPDTQYF. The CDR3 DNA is TGTGCCAGCTCACCACTTCCAGATACGCAGTATTTT.

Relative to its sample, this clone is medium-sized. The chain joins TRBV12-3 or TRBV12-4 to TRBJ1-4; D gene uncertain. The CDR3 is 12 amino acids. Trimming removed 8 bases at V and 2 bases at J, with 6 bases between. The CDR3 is CASWPTNEKLFF. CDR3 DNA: TGTGCCAGCTGGCCGACTAATGAAAAACTGTTTTTT.

CDR3: CASSFWGGNEKLFF. In DNA form, the CDR3 reads TGTGCCAGCAGTTTCTGGGGGGGTAATGAAAAACTGTTTTTT. The chain has TRBV27 and TRBJ1-4, with a tentative D call TRBD1 (5 bases). CDR1 is MNHEY and CDR2 is SMNVEV in the germline V gene (reference sequence). Trimming stripped 3 bases from V and 4 bases from J, with 9 bases between. The CDR3 loop spans 14 amino acids.

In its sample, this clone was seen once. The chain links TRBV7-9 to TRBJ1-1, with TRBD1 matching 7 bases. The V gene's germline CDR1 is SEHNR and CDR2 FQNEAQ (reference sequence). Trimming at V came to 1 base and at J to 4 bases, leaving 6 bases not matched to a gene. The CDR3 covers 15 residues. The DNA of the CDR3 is TGTGCCAGCAGCTTAGTGGACAGGAATCCCACTGAAGCTTTCTTT. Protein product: CASSLVDRNPTEAFF.

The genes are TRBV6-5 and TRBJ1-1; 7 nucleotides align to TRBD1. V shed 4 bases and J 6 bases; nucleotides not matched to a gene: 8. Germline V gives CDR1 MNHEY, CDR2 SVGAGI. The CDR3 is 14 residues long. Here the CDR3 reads CASSFQGEIAEAFF. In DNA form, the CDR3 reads TGTGCCAGCAGTTTCCAGGGGGAGATCGCTGAAGCTTTCTTT.

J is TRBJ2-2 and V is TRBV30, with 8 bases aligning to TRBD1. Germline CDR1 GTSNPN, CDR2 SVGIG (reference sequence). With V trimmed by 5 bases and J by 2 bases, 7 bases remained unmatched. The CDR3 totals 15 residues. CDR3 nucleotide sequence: TGTGCCTGGGCGGGACAGGTCTTAAACACCGGGGAGCTGTTTTTT. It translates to CAWAGQVLNTGELFF.

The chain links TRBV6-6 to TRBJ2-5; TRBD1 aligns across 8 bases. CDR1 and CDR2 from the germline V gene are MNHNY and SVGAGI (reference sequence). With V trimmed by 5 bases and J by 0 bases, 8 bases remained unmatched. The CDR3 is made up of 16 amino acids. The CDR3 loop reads CASSPRNRGYQETQYF. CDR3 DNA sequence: TGTGCCAGCAGTCCACGAAACAGGGGGTACCAAGAGACCCAGTACTTC.

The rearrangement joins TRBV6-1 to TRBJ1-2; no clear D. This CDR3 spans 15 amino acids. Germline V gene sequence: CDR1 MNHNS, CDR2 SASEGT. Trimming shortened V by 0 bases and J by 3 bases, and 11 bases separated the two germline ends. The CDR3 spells CASSEAERRHYGYTF. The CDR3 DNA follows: TGTGCCAGCAGTGAAGCCGAACGACGGCACTATGGCTACACCTTC.